The source of this T cell receptor beta chain is a study of neurological immune-mediated disorders. Sample time point: technical triplicate 1. TCRdb itself ran the 5' RACE reads through MiXCR, one entry per CDR3 protein. The sample includes fewer than 30,000 distinct CDR3 sequences, about 13% of them seen just once. This clonotype was found many times. The material sequenced was CD4+ T cells from blood. The receptor was derived from a female donor with HTLV-1-associated myelopathy (HAM/TSP).

CDR3: CSARDRGIGRDNEQFF. For the CDR3, the DNA is TGCAGTGCTAGAGATCGGGGAATTGGGCGGGACAATGAGCAGTTCTTC. This chain connects TRBV20-1 to TRBJ2-1; possibly TRBD2 for D (5 bases). The CDR3 contains 16 residues. Looked up from germline, CDR1 is DFQATT and CDR2 is SNEGSKA (reference sequence). V was pared by 0 bases and J by 5 bases, with 17 bases between.